Listed below are T cell receptor beta chains from one sample, sequenced in a study of identifying expanded T cells in peripheral blood. Repertoires were generated with immunoSEQ multiplex PCR, while TCRdb's copy carries only in-frame clones and drops some. Of roughly 84,000 clones in the sample, 70% to 90% were seen once. Sequencing was done on a sample of blood. The receptors were sampled from a person aged 18 to 70 in good health. The CDR3 runs from the conserved cysteine through the conserved F or W. The D gene is left open where the match is weak. Clone sizes are given selectively: once, few, many, or a class where the clone is expanded.

CDR3 protein	CDR3 DNA	V gene	J gene	clone size	D gene
CASSTAGAGPSTDTQYF	TGTGCCAGCAGTACAGCCGGTGCGGGGCCTAGCACAGATACGCAGTATTTT	TRBV2	TRBJ2-3	-	-
CASRDRDRVYGYTF	TGTGCCAGCAGAGACCGGGACAGGGTCTATGGCTACACCTTC	TRBV6-5	TRBJ1-2	-	TRBD1
CSASPGETQYF	TGCAGTGCTAGCCCTGGGGAGACCCAGTACTTC	TRBV20-1	TRBJ2-5	-	-
CASSVTDTGELFF	TGTGCCAGCAGTGTCACAGACACCGGGGAGCTGTTTTTT	TRBV2	TRBJ2-2	-	-
CASSSQGSGSNQPQHF	TGTGCCAGCTCATCACAGGGGAGTGGAAGCAATCAGCCCCAGCATTTT	TRBV18	TRBJ1-5	-	TRBD1
CASSYGWSPTYEQYF	TGTGCCAGCAGTTACGGGTGGAGCCCCACCTACGAGCAGTACTTC	TRBV6-5	TRBJ2-7	-	-
CASSLGPPYEQYF	TGTGCCAGCAGCTTGGGTCCCCCCTACGAGCAGTACTTC	TRBV7-3	TRBJ2-7	-	-
CASSQEPLAGGQETQYF	TGTGCCAGCAGCCAAGAACCACTAGCGGGGGGACAAGAGACCCAGTACTTC	TRBV4-2	TRBJ2-5	-	TRBD2
CSVGVEGRNYGYTF	TGCAGCGTGGGGGTGGAGGGCCGCAACTATGGCTACACCTTC	TRBV29-1	TRBJ1-2	-	-
CASTSKAQMPFSYNSPLHF	TGTGCCAGCACCTCAAAAGCGCAGATGCCCTTCTCCTATAATTCACCCCTCCACTTT	TRBV21-1	TRBJ1-6	-	-
CASSPSRGGRTERETQYF	TGTGCCAGCAGCCCATCCCGGGGGGGCCGTACCGAGCGAGAGACCCAGTACTTC	TRBV7-2	TRBJ2-5	-	TRBD2
CASRRGGSNTEAFF	TGTGCCAGCAGGAGGGGGGGTTCGAACACTGAAGCTTTCTTT	TRBV6-1	TRBJ1-1	-	-
CAISGINYGYTF	TGTGCCATCAGTGGAATTAACTATGGCTACACCTTC	TRBV10-3	TRBJ1-2	-	-
CASSLPPGGEKYEQYF	TGTGCCAGCAGCTTGCCCCCTGGTGGGGAAAAGTACGAGCAGTACTTC	TRBV11-2	TRBJ2-7	-	-
CAISDGQGLLNEQFF	TGTGCCATCAGTGACGGACAGGGGCTATTAAATGAGCAGTTCTTC	TRBV10-3	TRBJ2-1	-	TRBD1
CASSLRKVRVSWTEAFF	TGTGCCAGCAGCTTACGGAAGGTCAGGGTTAGTTGGACTGAAGCTTTCTTT	TRBV5-6	TRBJ1-1	-	-
CASSLVGVPDYEQYF	TGTGCCAGCAGCTTGGTTGGGGTCCCGGACTACGAGCAGTACTTC	TRBV5-5	TRBJ2-7	-	-
CASSSTDRERVWTQYF	TGTGCCAGCAGCTCTACTGACAGGGAACGAGTGTGGACCCAGTACTTC	TRBV7-9	TRBJ2-5	-	TRBD1
CAWIPRGQVTGELFF	TGTGCCTGGATCCCTCGGGGACAGGTCACCGGGGAGCTGTTTTTT	TRBV30	TRBJ2-2	-	TRBD1
CASYNPSGVYEQYF	TGCGCCAGTTACAACCCGTCGGGGGTCTACGAGCAGTACTTC	TRBV10-2	TRBJ2-7	once	-